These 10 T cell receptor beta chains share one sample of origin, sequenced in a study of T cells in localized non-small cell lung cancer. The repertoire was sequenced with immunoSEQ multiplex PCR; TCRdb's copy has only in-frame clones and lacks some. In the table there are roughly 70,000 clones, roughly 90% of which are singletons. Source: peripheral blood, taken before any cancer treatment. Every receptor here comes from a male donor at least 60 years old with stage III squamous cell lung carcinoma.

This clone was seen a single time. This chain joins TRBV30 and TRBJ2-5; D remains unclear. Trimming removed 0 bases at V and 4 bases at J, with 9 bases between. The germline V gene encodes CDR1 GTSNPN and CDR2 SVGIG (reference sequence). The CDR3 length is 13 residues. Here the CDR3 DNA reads TGTGCCTGGAGTGTATGGGCCGGAGAGACCCAGTACTTC. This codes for CAWSVWAGETQYF.

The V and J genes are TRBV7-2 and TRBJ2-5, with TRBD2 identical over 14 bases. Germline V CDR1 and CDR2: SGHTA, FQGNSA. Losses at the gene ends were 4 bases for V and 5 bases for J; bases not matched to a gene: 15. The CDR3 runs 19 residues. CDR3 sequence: CASSSRLAGGKRASETQYF. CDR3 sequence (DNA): TGTGCCAGCAGCTCTCGACTAGCGGGGGGGAAGAGGGCGAGTGAGACCCAGTACTTC.

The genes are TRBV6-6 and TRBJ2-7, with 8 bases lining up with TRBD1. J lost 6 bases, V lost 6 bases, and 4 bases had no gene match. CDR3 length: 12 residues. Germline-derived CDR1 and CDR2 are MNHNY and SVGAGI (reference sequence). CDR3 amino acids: CASSRGRREQYF. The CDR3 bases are TGTGCCAGCAGCAGGGGGCGCCGCGAGCAGTACTTC.

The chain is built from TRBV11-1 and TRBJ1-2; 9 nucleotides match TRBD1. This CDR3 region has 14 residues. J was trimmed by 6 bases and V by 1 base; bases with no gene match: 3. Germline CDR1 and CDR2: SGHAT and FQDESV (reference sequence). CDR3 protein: CASSLDRGPHGYTF. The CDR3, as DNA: TGTGCCAGCAGCTTAGACAGGGGGCCGCATGGCTACACCTTC.

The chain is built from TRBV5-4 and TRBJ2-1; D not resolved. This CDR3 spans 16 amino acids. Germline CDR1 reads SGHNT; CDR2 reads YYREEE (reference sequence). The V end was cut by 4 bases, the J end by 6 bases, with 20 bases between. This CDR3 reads CASSKARAKNLNEQFF. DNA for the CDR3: TGTGCCAGCAGCAAGGCCCGGGCCAAAAACCTCAATGAGCAGTTCTTC.

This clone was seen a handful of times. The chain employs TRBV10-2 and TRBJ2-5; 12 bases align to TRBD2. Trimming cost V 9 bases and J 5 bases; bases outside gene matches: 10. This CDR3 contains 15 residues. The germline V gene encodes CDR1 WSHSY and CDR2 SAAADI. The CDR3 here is CASILAGGVGETQYF. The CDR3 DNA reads TGCGCCAGTATACTAGCGGGGGGCGTGGGGGAGACCCAGTACTTC.

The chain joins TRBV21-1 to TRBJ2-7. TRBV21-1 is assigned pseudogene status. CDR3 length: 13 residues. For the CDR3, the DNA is TGTGCCAGCAGCAAAAAGGATCGGGGCGAGCAGTACGTC. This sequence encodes CASSKKDRGEQYV.

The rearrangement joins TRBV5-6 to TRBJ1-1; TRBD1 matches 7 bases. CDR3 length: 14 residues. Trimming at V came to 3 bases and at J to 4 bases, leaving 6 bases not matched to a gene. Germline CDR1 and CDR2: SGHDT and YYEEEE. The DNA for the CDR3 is TGTGCCAGCAGCTCACAGGGGTGGGTCACTGAAGCTTTCTTT. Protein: CASSSQGWVTEAFF.

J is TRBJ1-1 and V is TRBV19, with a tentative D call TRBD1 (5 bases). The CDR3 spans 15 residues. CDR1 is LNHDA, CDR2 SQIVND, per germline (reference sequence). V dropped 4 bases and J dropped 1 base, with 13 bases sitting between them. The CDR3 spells CASSRGNDGNTEAFF. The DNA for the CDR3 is TGTGCCAGTAGTAGGGGGAACGACGGGAACACTGAAGCTTTCTTT.

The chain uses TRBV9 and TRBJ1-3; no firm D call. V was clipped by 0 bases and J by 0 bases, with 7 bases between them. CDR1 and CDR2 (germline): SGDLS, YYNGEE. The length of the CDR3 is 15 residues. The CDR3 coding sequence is TGTGCCAGCAGCGTAGAACAGTTCTCTGGAAACACCATATATTTT. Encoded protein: CASSVEQFSGNTIYF.